The T cell receptor beta chain described here comes from a study of cytomegalovirus exposure and HLA in healthy donors. Regarding the study as a whole: A later analysis reportedly found that, within productive TCRs, an Asian-associated ancestry cluster had fewer N-insertions than the mean observed across the approximately 700 donors.

This PCR relied on a set of 60 Vbeta primers and 13 Jbeta primers. The data were produced by immunoSEQ multiplex PCR, yet TCRdb's version contains in-frame clones alone and is incomplete. This table holds around 170,000 clones, over 70% found once. Germline CDR1 reads SGHAT; CDR2 reads FQNNGV. With 5 bases clipped from V and 2 bases from J, the junction kept 1 base outside the gene matches. The CDR3 sequence is 13 residues long. Regarding this clone: Its antigen is currently unknown.

The clonotype comes from a woman in her forties or fifties in good health and CMV-seronegative. V is TRBV11-2 and J is TRBJ2-3; 7 bases line up with TRBD2. Sequencing was done on a sample of PBMCs. DNA for the CDR3: TGTGCCAGCAGCGGGGGGGTCACAGATACGCAGTATTTT. Translating gives CASSGGVTDTQYF. Supplemented by reference TRBV11-2 and TRBJ2-3, the full variable domain reads EAGVAQSPRYKIIEKRQSVAFWCNPISGHATLYWYQQILGQGPKLLIQFQNNGVVDDSQLPKDRFSAERLKGVDSTLKIQPAKLEDSAVYLCASSGGVTDTQYFGPGTRLTVL.